The 20 T cell receptor beta chains in this list originate from one sample, sequenced in a study of T cells after yellow fever vaccination. TCRdb passed the 5' RACE reads through MiXCR, listing each CDR3 protein once. Of about 130,000 distinct CDR3 sequences in the sample, nearly 7.5% were seen once. Specimen: CD4+ T cells sorted from PBMCs, collected 9 to 11 days after the first yellow fever vaccination. These receptors were obtained from a man aged 18 to 35 who received the YFV17D yellow fever vaccine.

This clonotype has a count of ten or more. The chain employs TRBV7-9 and TRBJ2-3, with 8 bases that match TRBD1. V gave up 5 bases and J gave up 4 bases; unmatched junction bases: 23. This CDR3 comprises 20 residues. Germline V lookup: CDR1 SEHNR, CDR2 FQNEAQ (reference sequence). CDR3 sequence (DNA): TGTGCCAGCAGCCCATCTGTAAGGGGCCCGGACAGGGTCGTGTCAGATACGCAGTATTTT. It translates to CASSPSVRGPDRVVSDTQYF.

The chain links TRBV7-8 to TRBJ2-3, with 8 bases lining up with TRBD2. Germline CDR1 and CDR2: SGHVS and FQNEAQ. This CDR3 is built from 14 residues. J lost 2 bases, V lost 10 bases, and 8 bases had no gene match. The DNA for the CDR3 is TGTGCCACCACGCTACTAGCGGCCACAGATACGCAGTATTTT. Protein sequence: CATTLLAATDTQYF.

This clonotype was seen repeatedly, ten times or more. The chain is built from TRBV12-3 or TRBV12-4 and TRBJ2-3, with 13 bases aligning to TRBD2. There are 15 residues in the CDR3. Unmatched junction bases numbered 3, after V lost 6 bases and J lost 3 bases. The CDR3 DNA reads as TGTGCCAGCAGCGCGGGACTAGCGGGGACAGATACGCAGTATTTT. This gives the protein CASSAGLAGTDTQYF.

A note on this clonotype: A much bigger clone sits one base away, suggesting this may be a read error. V gene TRBV7-2 combines with J gene TRBJ1-4; no firm D call. The CDR3 has 16 residues. V gave up 7 bases and J gave up 11 bases, with 26 bases separating them. CDR1 is SGHTA and CDR2 is FQGNSA in the germline V gene. Here the CDR3 DNA reads TGTGCCAGCACCAAGTCTCTGAAAGAGGGATCGGACAAACTGTTTTTT. As protein: CASTKSLKEGSDKLFF. Based on the CDR3 plus reference TRBV7-2 and TRBJ1-4, the full variable domain is GAGVSQSPSNKVTEKGKDVELRCDPISGHTALYWYRQSLGQGLEFLIYFQGNSAPDKSGLPSDRFSAERTGGSVSTLTIQRTQQEDSAVYLCASTKSLKEGSDKLFFGSGTQLSVL.

The V call is TRBV6-1, the J call TRBJ1-5, with D possibly TRBD1 on 6 matching bases. The CDR3 contains 14 residues. V gave up 6 bases and J gave up 4 bases, with 13 bases separating them. Germline V gives CDR1 MNHNS, CDR2 SASEGT. The CDR3 coding sequence is TGTGCCAGCAGCCGAGGGACACAAAATCAGCCCCAGCATTTT. Translated: CASSRGTQNQPQHF.

On this clonotype itself: A much larger clone is a single base away; this may be a read error. V is TRBV20-1 and J is TRBJ2-7; D is unresolved. CDR1 is DFQATT, CDR2 SNEGSKA, per germline (reference sequence). V lost 3 bases to trimming and J lost 7 bases, with 19 bases between them. This CDR3 is built from 14 residues. In DNA, the CDR3 is TGCAGTGCTAGCGAAGCTGGCCCATTGGTAGAGCAGTACTTC. Protein: CSASEAGPLVEQYF.

In regard to this clonotype: A much bigger clone sits one base away, suggesting this may be a read error. The chain joins TRBV20-1 to TRBJ1-1; TRBD1 aligns across 7 bases. From germline, CDR1 is DFQATT and CDR2 SNEGSKA (reference sequence). The CDR3 contains 12 residues. The J segment lost 4 bases and the V segment lost 3 bases, leaving 2 bases of the junction unmatched. For the CDR3, the DNA is TGCAGTGCTAGCAGGGGGATCACTGAAGCTTTCTTT. Translated, it gives CSASRGITEAFF.

V usage is TRBV30 and J usage is TRBJ2-7; D uncertain. V was cut by 2 bases and J by 0 bases, with 5 bases left in between. Germline V CDR1 and CDR2: GTSNPN, SVGIG (reference sequence). The CDR3 runs to 12 residues. The CDR3 reads CAWSHSSYEQYF. DNA of the CDR3: TGTGCCTGGAGTCACAGCTCCTACGAGCAGTACTTC.

Ten or more counts support this clonotype. The chain recombines TRBV5-6 with TRBJ2-2; 10 bases agree with TRBD1. The junction had 8 bases not matched to a gene; V was cut back by 1 base and J by 2 bases. The germline V gene encodes CDR1 SGHDT and CDR2 YYEEEE. The CDR3 has 18 residues. The CDR3 DNA follows: TGTGCCAGCAGCTTGCAGTTTTGGACAGGGGGTAACACCGGGGAGCTGTTTTTT. Encoded protein: CASSLQFWTGGNTGELFF.

This clonotype was found many times. CDR3 loop: CASSLNSRNTQYF. CDR3 DNA: TGTGCCAGCAGCTTAAATTCTAGGAATACGCAGTATTTT. The rearrangement uses TRBV7-3 and TRBJ2-3; unclear D gene. Germline-derived CDR1 and CDR2 are SGHTA and FQGTGA. V lost 1 base, J lost 7 bases, and 9 bases lay in between. This CDR3 is built from 13 residues.

This clonotype was observed many times. The chain carries TRBV11-2 and TRBJ2-1; 10 nucleotides line up with TRBD2. The CDR3 runs 16 residues. Trimming took 1 base from V and 8 from J; bases not matched to a gene: 8. From germline, CDR1 is SGHAT and CDR2 FQNNGV. DNA of the CDR3: TGTGCCAGCAGCTTAGTAGGCCTAGCGGGGGTCGATGAGCAGTTCTTC. Its translation is CASSLVGLAGVDEQFF.

At least ten counts were recorded for this clonotype. The chain recombines TRBV27 with TRBJ1-4; unclear D gene. With 0 bases removed from V and 6 bases from J, the gap between germline ends came to 11 bases. The V gene's germline CDR1 is MNHEY and CDR2 SMNVEV (reference sequence). The CDR3 loop spans 15 amino acids. The CDR3 DNA follows: TGTGCCAGCAGTTTATCGCCGCAGTCTTATGAAAAACTGTTTTTT. Encoded protein: CASSLSPQSYEKLFF.

This clonotype was counted ten times or more. This chain links TRBV5-1 with TRBJ2-5, with D uncertain. The CDR3 length is 12 residues. Between the trimmed V and J ends, which lost 6 bases and 5 bases, there was a span of 11 bases. The germline V gene encodes CDR1 SGHRS and CDR2 YFSETQ. CDR3 nucleotide sequence: TGCGCCAGCATTTGGTTCTCCGAGACCCAGTACTTC. Protein sequence: CASIWFSETQYF.

The table lists this clonotype with a count of one. It may be a read error: a sequence one base away is much more abundant. J is TRBJ1-2 and V is TRBV10-3, with a possible D match to TRBD1 (6 bases). This CDR3 comprises 17 residues. V lost 8 bases, J lost 0 bases, and 22 bases lay in between. The germline gives CDR1 ENHRY, CDR2 SYGVKD. The CDR3 reads CAIGDSGAGLANYGYTF. The CDR3 region has the DNA TGTGCCATCGGAGATTCAGGGGCCGGGTTAGCTAACTATGGCTACACCTTC.

This clonotype came up many times. J is TRBJ1-1 and V is TRBV4-2; 10 nucleotides agree with TRBD1. The CDR3 runs 17 residues. V trimming: 2 bases; J trimming: 3 bases; junction bases outside the gene matches: 9. Germline CDR1 reads LGHNA; CDR2 reads YNFKEQ. The CDR3 DNA is TGTGCCAGCAGCCAACTCACCTCCGGGACAGGGGACACTGAAGCTTTCTTT. Translating gives CASSQLTSGTGDTEAFF.

This clonotype was counted ten times or more. CDR3 amino acids: CASSQPGQPQHF. The DNA for the CDR3 is TGTGCCAGCAGCCAACCGGGACAGCCCCAGCATTTT. The chain is built from TRBV3-1 and TRBJ1-5; D is unresolved. The CDR3 extends over 12 amino acids. Germline values: CDR1 LGHDT, CDR2 YNNKEL (reference sequence). Between the trimmed V and J ends, which lost 2 bases and 7 bases, there was a span of 6 bases.

This clonotype was observed many times. This chain uses TRBV5-1 with TRBJ2-6; D gene unclear. Germline values: CDR1 SGHRS, CDR2 YFSETQ. The CDR3 extends over 15 amino acids. Trimming removed 3 bases at V and 2 bases at J, with 9 bases between. The CDR3 region is CASSSNITGANVLTF. CDR3 in DNA: TGCGCCAGCAGCTCAAACATAACTGGGGCCAACGTCCTGACTTTC.

Ten or more counts support this clonotype. This rearrangement joins TRBV5-8 to TRBJ1-5; possibly TRBD1 for D (5 bases). Trimming cost V 0 bases and J 3 bases, with 10 bases left between them. The CDR3 length is 15 residues. The germline CDR1 and CDR2 sequences are SGHTS and YDEGEE. In DNA form, the CDR3 reads TGTGCCAGCAGCTTGGGACAGAATTACAATCAGCCCCAGCATTTT. The encoded protein is CASSLGQNYNQPQHF.

This clonotype was counted ten times or more. This chain joins TRBV18 and TRBJ2-7, with D perhaps TRBD1 (6 bases). CDR1 is KGHSH, CDR2 LQKENI, per germline. Trimming took off 5 bases at V and 6 bases at J, with 20 bases between the two ends. This CDR3 has 15 residues. The CDR3: CASSAGTSATREQYF. The CDR3 coding sequence is TGTGCCAGCTCAGCCGGGACATCAGCGACTCGCGAGCAGTACTTC.

This clonotype was observed many times. The chain carries TRBV18 and TRBJ2-1; 7 nucleotides match TRBD1. Germline CDR1 reads KGHSH; CDR2 reads LQKENI. This CDR3 has 14 residues. V was clipped by 4 bases and J by 5 bases; unmatched bases: 5. CDR3 nucleotide sequence: TGTGCCAGCTCACTATATACAGGGGACAATGAGCAGTTCTTC. It yields the protein CASSLYTGDNEQFF. Using reference TRBV18 and TRBJ2-1 for the parts outside the CDR3, the full variable domain is NAGVMQNPRHLVRRRGQEARLRCSPMKGHSHVYWYRQLPEEGLKFMVYLQKENIIDESGMPKERFSAEFPKEGPSILRIQQVVRGDSAAYFCASSLYTGDNEQFFGPGTRLTVL.